Shown below are 8 T cell receptor beta chains from a single sample sequenced in a study of identical twins. TCRdb re-called the 5' RACE reads through MiXCR, storing one row per CDR3 protein. The sample lists 750,000 to 950,000 distinct CDR3 sequences; roughly an eighth were seen once. The same data also contributed to another study, on yellow fever vaccine responses in identical twins.

The sequencing sample was made of PBMCs. The receptors come from a woman aged 18-29 years in good health.

The genes are TRBV27 and TRBJ2-2, with D perhaps TRBD1 or TRBD2 (5 bases each). CDR1 MNHEY and CDR2 SMNVEV come from the germline V gene (reference sequence). This CDR3 has 15 amino acids. Trimming took 1 base from V and 6 from J, leaving 12 bases between them. For the CDR3, the DNA is TGTGCCAGCAGTTTATTGCCAGGGAGATCCGGGGAGCTGTTTTTT. Amino acids: CASSLLPGRSGELFF.

This clonotype showed up just a few times. The V and J genes are TRBV5-1 and TRBJ2-2; TRBD1 agrees at 9 bases. The CDR3 is made up of 16 amino acids. The V segment lost 2 bases and the J segment 0 bases; nucleotides outside the gene matches: 2. Germline values: CDR1 SGHRS, CDR2 YFSETQ. The CDR3 nucleotides read TGCGCCAGCAGCTTAACAGGGGGCACGAACACCGGGGAGCTGTTTTTT. This gives the protein CASSLTGGTNTGELFF.

The rearrangement uses TRBV20-1 and TRBJ2-4; 9 positions match TRBD2. Trimming at V came to 1 base and at J to 5 bases, leaving 12 bases not matched to a gene. Germline V gene data show CDR1 as DFQATT and CDR2 as SNEGSKA (reference sequence). The CDR3 consists of 17 residues. The CDR3 nucleotides are TGCAGTGCTAGAGCCCCGGCGGGAGAGCGGGAGGAAAACATTCAGTACTTC. Its protein is CSARAPAGEREENIQYF.

This clonotype was observed many times. V gene TRBV7-9 combines with J gene TRBJ2-5, with a possible D match to TRBD2 (5 bases). CDR1 and CDR2 (germline): SEHNR, FQNEAQ (reference sequence). Trimming cost V 3 bases and J 4 bases, with 9 bases left between them. This CDR3 contains 13 residues. CDR3 residues: CASSFSEGETQYF. DNA for the CDR3: TGTGCCAGCAGCTTTTCCGAGGGAGAGACCCAGTACTTC.

DNA for the CDR3: TGTGCCAGCTCACCCCAGGATGTGGCCACCGGGGAGCTGTTTTTT. This sequence encodes CASSPQDVATGELFF. The V and J genes are TRBV18 and TRBJ2-2; D uncertain. CDR1 KGHSH and CDR2 LQKENI come from the germline V gene. V lost 3 bases and J lost 4, with 12 bases in between. The CDR3 has 15 residues.

This chain connects TRBV20-1 to TRBJ1-1; D unclear. Trimming pared 1 base from V and 6 bases from J, leaving 9 bases between. The CDR3 totals 12 residues. Germline loops: CDR1 DFQATT, CDR2 SNEGSKA (reference sequence). This chain's CDR3 is CSARVGGSEAFF. In nucleotides, the CDR3 is TGCAGTGCTAGAGTTGGAGGGTCTGAAGCTTTCTTT.

This clonotype was seen a few times. The chain links TRBV24-1 to TRBJ1-5; D possibly corresponds to TRBD1 (6 bases). CDR3 length: 15 amino acids. Germline V CDR1 and CDR2: KGHDR, SFDVKD. V was cut by 3 bases and J by 4 bases, with 12 bases left in between. The CDR3 region has the DNA TGTGCCACCAGTGATCACAGGGAGGGGAATCAGCCCCAGCATTTT. Translating gives CATSDHREGNQPQHF.

The rearrangement uses TRBV5-1 and TRBJ1-1; weak D call: TRBD1 (5 bases). CDR1 SGHRS and CDR2 YFSETQ come from the germline V gene. This CDR3 is built from 17 residues. Trimming took 5 bases from V and 6 from J, leaving 26 bases between them. CDR3 sequence (DNA): TGCGCCAGCAGTGGTACATCAGGGCTACGGAACCGACCTGAAGCTTTCTTT. Its protein is CASSGTSGLRNRPEAFF.